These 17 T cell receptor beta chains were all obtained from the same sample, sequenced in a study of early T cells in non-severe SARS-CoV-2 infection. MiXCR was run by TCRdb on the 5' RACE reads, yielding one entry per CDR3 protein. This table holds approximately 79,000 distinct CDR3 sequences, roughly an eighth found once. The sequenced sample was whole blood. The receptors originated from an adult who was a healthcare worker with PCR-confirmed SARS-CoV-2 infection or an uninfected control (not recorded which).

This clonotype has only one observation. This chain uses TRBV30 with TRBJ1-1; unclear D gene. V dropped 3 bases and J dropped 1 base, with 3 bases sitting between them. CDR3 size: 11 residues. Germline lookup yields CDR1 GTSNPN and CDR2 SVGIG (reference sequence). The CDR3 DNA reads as TGTGCCTGGAGGTGGAACACTGAAGCTTTCTTT. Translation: CAWRWNTEAFF.

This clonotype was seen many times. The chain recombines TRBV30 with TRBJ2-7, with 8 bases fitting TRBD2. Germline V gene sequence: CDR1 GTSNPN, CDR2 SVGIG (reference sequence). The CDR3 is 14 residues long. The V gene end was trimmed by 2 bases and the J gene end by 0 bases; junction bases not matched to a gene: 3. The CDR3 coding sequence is TGTGCCTGGAGTCGCGGGGGGAGCTCCTACGAGCAGTACTTC. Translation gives CAWSRGGSSYEQYF.

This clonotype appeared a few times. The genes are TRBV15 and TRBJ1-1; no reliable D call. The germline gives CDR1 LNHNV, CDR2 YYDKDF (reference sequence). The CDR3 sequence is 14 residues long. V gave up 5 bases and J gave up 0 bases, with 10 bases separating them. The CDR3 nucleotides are TGTGCCACCAGCCGAAGACCGATGAACACTGAAGCTTTCTTT. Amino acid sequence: CATSRRPMNTEAFF.

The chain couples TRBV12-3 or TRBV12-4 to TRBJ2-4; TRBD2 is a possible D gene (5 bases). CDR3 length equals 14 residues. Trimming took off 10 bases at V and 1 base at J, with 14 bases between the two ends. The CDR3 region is CAIGPGGAKNIQYF. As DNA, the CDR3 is TGTGCCATCGGGCCCGGCGGGGCCAAAAACATTCAGTACTTC.

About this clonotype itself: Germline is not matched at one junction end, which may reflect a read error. CDR3 amino acids: CTSSPTLQETQYF. The CDR3 DNA is TGCACCAGCAGCCCCACCCTCCAAGAGACCCAGTACTTC. The chain is built from TRBV5-1 and TRBJ2-5, with D unresolved. Germline V gene sequence: CDR1 SGHRS, CDR2 YFSETQ. This CDR3 spans 13 amino acids.

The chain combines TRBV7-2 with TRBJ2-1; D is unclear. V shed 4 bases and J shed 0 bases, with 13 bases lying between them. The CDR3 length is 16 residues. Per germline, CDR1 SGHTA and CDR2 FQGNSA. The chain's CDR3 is CASSSKLWGSYNEQFF. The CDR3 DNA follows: TGTGCCAGCAGCTCGAAATTATGGGGCTCCTACAATGAGCAGTTCTTC.

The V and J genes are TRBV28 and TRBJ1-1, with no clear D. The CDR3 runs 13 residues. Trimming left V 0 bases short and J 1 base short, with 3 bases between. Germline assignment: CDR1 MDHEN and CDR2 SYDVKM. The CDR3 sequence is CASSLWGNTEAFF. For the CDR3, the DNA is TGTGCCAGCAGTTTATGGGGGAACACTGAAGCTTTCTTT.

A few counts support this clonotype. The CDR3 region has the DNA TGTGCCAGTAGTGACGTCTCCGGGGAGCTGTTTTTT. It encodes CASSDVSGELFF. V and J are TRBV19 and TRBJ2-2, with unresolved D. The CDR3 consists of 12 residues. Germline V lookup: CDR1 LNHDA, CDR2 SQIVND (reference sequence). Trimming left V 5 bases short and J 6 bases short, with 7 bases between.

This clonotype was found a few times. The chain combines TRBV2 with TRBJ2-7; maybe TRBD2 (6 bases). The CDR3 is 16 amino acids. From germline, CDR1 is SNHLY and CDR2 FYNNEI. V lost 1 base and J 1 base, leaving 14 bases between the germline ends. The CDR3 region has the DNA TGTGCCAGCAGTGAAGTAAATGCGCGGGGTTCCTACGAGCAGTACTTC. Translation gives CASSEVNARGSYEQYF.

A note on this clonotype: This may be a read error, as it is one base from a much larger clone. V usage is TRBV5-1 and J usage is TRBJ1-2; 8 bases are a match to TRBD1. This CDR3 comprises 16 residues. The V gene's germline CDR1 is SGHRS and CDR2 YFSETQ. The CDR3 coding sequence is TGCGTCAGCAGCTTGGAAGGGACAGGCTACCCTTATGGCTACACCTTC. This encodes CVSSLEGTGYPYGYTF.

CDR3 residues: CASSEHGTGDEKLFF. The CDR3 DNA reads TGTGCCAGCAGTGAACACGGGACAGGGGATGAAAAACTGTTTTTT. This chain joins TRBV2 and TRBJ1-4; 10 nucleotides agree with TRBD1. Germline CDR1 reads SNHLY; CDR2 reads FYNNEI. V shed 2 bases and J 6 bases; nucleotides not matched to a gene: 3. The CDR3 length is 15 residues.

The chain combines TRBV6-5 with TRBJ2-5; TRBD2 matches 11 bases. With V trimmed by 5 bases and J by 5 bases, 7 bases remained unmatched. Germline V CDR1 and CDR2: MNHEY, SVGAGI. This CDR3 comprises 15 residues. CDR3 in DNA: TGTGCCAGCAGTCCCCCCACTAGCGGGAGCGAGACCCAGTACTTC. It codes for CASSPPTSGSETQYF.

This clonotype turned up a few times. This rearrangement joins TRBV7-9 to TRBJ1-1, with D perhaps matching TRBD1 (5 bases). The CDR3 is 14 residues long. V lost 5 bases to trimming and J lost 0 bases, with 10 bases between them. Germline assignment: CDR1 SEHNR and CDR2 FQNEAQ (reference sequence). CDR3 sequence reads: CASSGGTVNTEAFF. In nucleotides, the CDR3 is TGTGCCAGCAGCGGTGGGACGGTGAACACTGAAGCTTTCTTT.

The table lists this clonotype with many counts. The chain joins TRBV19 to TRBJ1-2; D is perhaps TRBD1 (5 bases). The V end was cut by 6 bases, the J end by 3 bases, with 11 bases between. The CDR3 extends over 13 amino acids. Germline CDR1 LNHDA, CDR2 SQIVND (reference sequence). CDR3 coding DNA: TGTGCCAGTAGCCCTGGGGGATACTATGGCTACACCTTC. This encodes CASSPGGYYGYTF.

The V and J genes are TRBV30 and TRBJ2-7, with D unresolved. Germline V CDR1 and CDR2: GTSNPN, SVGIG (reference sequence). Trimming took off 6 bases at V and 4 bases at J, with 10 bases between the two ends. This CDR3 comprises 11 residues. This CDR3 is CACLLGYEQYF. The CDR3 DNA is TGTGCCTGCCTGTTGGGGTACGAGCAGTACTTC.

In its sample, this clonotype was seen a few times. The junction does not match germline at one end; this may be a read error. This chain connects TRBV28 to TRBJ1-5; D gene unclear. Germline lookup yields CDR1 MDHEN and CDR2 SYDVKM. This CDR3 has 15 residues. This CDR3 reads CASSLLGYSSQPQHF. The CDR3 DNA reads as TGTGCCAGCAGTTTACTGGGTTATAGCAGTCAGCCCCAGCATTTT.

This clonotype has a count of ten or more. The CDR3 region is CASSMQGATEAFF. The CDR3 DNA reads as TGTGCCAGCAGCATGCAGGGGGCGACTGAAGCTTTCTTT. The chain is built from TRBV7-9 and TRBJ1-1, with 8 bases matching TRBD1. V trimming: 5 bases; J trimming: 5 bases; junction bases outside the gene matches: 4. Germline CDR1 is SEHNR and CDR2 is FQNEAQ (reference sequence). This CDR3 contains 13 residues.